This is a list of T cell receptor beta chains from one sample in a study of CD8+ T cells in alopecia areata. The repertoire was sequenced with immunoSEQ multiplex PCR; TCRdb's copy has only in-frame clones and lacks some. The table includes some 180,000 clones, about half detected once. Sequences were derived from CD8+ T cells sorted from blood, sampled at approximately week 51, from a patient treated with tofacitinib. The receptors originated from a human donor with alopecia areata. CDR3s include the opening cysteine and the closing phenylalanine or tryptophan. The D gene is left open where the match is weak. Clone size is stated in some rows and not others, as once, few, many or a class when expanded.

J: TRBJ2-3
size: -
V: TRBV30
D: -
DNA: TGTGCCTGGAGTCGTCAGAGTGGAACAGATACGCAGTATTTT
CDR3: CAWSRQSGTDTQYF

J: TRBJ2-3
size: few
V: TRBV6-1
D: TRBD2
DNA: TGTGCCAGCAGTGTGACTAGCGGGGGACCAGATACGCAGTATTTT
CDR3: CASSVTSGGPDTQYF

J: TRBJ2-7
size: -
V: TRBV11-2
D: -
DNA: TGTGCCAGCACCTCATCCGGGACGGGGCTATTCGAGCAGTACTTC
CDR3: CASTSSGTGLFEQYF

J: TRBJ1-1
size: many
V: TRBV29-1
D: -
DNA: TGCAGCGCCGTTAATACTGAAGCTTTCTTT
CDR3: CSAVNTEAFF

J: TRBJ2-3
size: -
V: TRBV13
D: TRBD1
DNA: TGTGCCAGCAGCTTGACAGGGGAGGGCACAGATACGCAGTATTTT
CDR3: CASSLTGEGTDTQYF

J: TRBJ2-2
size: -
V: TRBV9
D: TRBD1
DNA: TGTGCCAGCAGCGCCCGGGACAGGGATACGTCCGGGGAGCTGTTTTTT
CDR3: CASSARDRDTSGELFF

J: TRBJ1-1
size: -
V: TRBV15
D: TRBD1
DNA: TGTGCCACCAGCAACCCAACAGGGGGTCCCACTGAAGCTTTCTTT
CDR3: CATSNPTGGPTEAFF

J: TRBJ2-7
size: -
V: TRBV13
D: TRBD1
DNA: TGTGCCAGCAGCCTAGGACAGGGAGATTACGAGCAGTACTTC
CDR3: CASSLGQGDYEQYF

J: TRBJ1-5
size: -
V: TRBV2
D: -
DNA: TGTGCCAGCAGTGATCTCGAGGGTTTTAGCAATCAGCCCCAGCATTTT
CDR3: CASSDLEGFSNQPQHF

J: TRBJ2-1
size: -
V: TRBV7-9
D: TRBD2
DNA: TGTGCCAGCAGCTTAGACGGGGGGAAGTACAATGAGCAGTTCTTC
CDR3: CASSLDGGKYNEQFF

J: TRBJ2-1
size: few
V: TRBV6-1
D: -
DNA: TGTGCCAGCAGTTTGGCCACCAATGAGCAGTTCTTC
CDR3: CASSLATNEQFF

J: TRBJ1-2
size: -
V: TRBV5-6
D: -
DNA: TGTGCCAGCAGCTTGGCCGCGGGTTGGTATGGCTACACCTTC
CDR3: CASSLAAGWYGYTF

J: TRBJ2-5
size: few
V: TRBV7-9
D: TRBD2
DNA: TGTGCCAGCAGCTTAGAGCGGGGTGAGACCCAGTACTTC
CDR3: CASSLERGETQYF

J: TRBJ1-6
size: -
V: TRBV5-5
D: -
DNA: TGTGCCAGCAGCTTGGGGCGTTCACCCCTCCACTTT
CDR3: CASSLGRSPLHF

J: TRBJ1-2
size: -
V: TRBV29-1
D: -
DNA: TGCAGCGGAGGAGAGCGGGGGGCGCAGGGCTACACCTTC
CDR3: CSGGERGAQGYTF

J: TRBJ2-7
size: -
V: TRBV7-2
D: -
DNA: TGTGCCAGCAGCCTAGCGCGCAGCATTGCCTACGAGCAGTACTTC
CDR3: CASSLARSIAYEQYF

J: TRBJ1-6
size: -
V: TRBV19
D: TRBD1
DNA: TGTGCCAGTAGTATCAGTAGGACAGGGGATGCGCCCCTCCACTTT
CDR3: CASSISRTGDAPLHF

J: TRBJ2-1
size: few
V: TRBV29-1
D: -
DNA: TGCAGCGTTGAAGCCCCGGCGGCCGGAATAGAGCAGTTCTTC
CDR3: CSVEAPAAGIEQFF

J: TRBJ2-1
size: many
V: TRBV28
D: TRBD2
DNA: TGTGCCAGCACCGGGCTAGCGGGGGAGATCTACAATGAGCAGTTCTTC
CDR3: CASTGLAGEIYNEQFF

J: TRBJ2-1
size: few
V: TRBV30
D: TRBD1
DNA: TGTGCCCGGGACAGAGACAATGAGCAGTTCTTC
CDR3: CARDRDNEQFF

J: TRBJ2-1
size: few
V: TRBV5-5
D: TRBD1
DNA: TGTGCCAGCAGCTTGGCGGACAGGGTGTATGAGCAGTTCTTC
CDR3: CASSLADRVYEQFF

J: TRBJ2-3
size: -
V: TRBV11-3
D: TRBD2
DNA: TGTGCCAGCAGCGTAGAGAATAGCGGGGGCACAGATACGCAGTATTTT
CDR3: CASSVENSGGTDTQYF

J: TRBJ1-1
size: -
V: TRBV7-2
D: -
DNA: TGTGCCAGCAGCCCCGGGGCGTATACGAACACTGAAGCTTTCTTT
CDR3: CASSPGAYTNTEAFF